Following are 31 T cell receptor beta chains from one sample sequenced in a study of shared clonotypes between healthy human individuals. Produced via immunoSEQ multiplex PCR; TCRdb's table is partial and in-frame only. The sample lists about 1.1 million clones; around three quarters were seen once. The sample taken for sequencing was memory CD4+ T cells from PBMCs. As to subset: CD45RA-negative fraction. The receptors originated from a man between 18 and 29 years old in good health. Some clones in this sample may be carry-over from other donors' samples.

The CDR3 nucleotides are TGTGCCAGTAGTATACCAGGGGCTATCAACACAGATACGCAGTATTTT. Translation: CASSIPGAINTDTQYF. The chain combines TRBV19 with TRBJ2-3; tentatively, D is TRBD1 (6 bases). CDR1 is LNHDA, CDR2 SQIVND, per germline (reference sequence). The CDR3 sequence is 16 residues long. V dropped 2 bases and J dropped 2 bases, with 14 bases sitting between them. Based on the CDR3 plus reference TRBV19 and TRBJ2-3, the full variable domain is DGGITQSPKYLFRKEGQNVTLSCEQNLNHDAMYWYRQDPGQGLRLIYYSQIVNDFQKGDIAEGYSVSREKKESFPLTVTSAQKNPTAFYLCASSIPGAINTDTQYFGPGTRLTVL.

The chain combines TRBV28 with TRBJ1-5; possible D gene TRBD1, 5 bases. The CDR3 runs to 17 residues. Germline assignment: CDR1 MDHEN and CDR2 SYDVKM. Deletions cut 2 bases from V and 5 bases from J, with 19 bases between. Here the CDR3 reads CASSLNPWGVDYQPQHF. The CDR3 region has the DNA TGTGCCAGCAGTTTAAATCCGTGGGGGGTTGATTATCAGCCCCAGCATTTT.

The genes are TRBV10-3 and TRBJ1-1, with 8 bases identical to TRBD1. CDR1 and CDR2 from the germline V gene are ENHRY and SYGVKD. The CDR3 totals 14 residues. The trim removed 6 bases at V and 0 bases at J, leaving 3 bases unmatched. DNA for the CDR3: TGTGCCATCAGACGGACAGGGATGAACACTGAAGCTTTCTTT. Protein sequence: CAIRRTGMNTEAFF.

The CDR3: CASTFPDGSTANYGYTF. CDR3 DNA sequence: TGTGCCAGTACCTTTCCGGATGGGTCAACAGCTAACTATGGCTACACCTTC. V usage is TRBV19 and J usage is TRBJ1-2; D gene ambiguous. The CDR3 length is 17 residues. Germline CDR1 LNHDA, CDR2 SQIVND (reference sequence). V was cut by 7 bases and J by 0 bases, with 21 bases left in between.

The chain is built from TRBV19 and TRBJ2-7; 12 bases fit TRBD1. This CDR3 region has 17 residues. The trim removed 4 bases at V and 5 bases at J, leaving 12 bases unmatched. Germline loops: CDR1 LNHDA, CDR2 SQIVND (reference sequence). CDR3 loop: CASSKTTGTGGFHEQYF. As DNA, the CDR3 is TGTGCCAGTAGTAAAACAACCGGGACAGGGGGCTTTCACGAGCAGTACTTC.

This chain uses TRBV6-1 with TRBJ1-3; 7 bases are a match to TRBD1. The germline V gene has CDR1 MNHNS and CDR2 SASEGT. The CDR3 has 13 residues. The V and J ends lost 5 bases and 4 bases, in that order; junction bases with no gene match: 2. CDR3: CASSTGDGNTIYF. The CDR3 DNA reads TGTGCCAGCAGTACAGGGGACGGAAACACCATATATTTT.

This chain joins TRBV19 and TRBJ1-1; D possibly corresponds to TRBD1 (6 bases). Trimming stripped 5 bases from V and 7 bases from J, with 17 bases between. Per germline, CDR1 LNHDA and CDR2 SQIVND (reference sequence). CDR3 length equals 14 residues. The CDR3 spells CASSVKPDRFEAFF. CDR3 nucleotides: TGTGCCAGTAGTGTAAAACCCGACAGGTTTGAAGCTTTCTTT.

This clone was counted a single time. The chain carries TRBV4-1 and TRBJ1-1; maybe TRBD1 (5 bases). Germline assignment: CDR1 MGHRA and CDR2 YSYEKL. The V end was cut by 5 bases, the J end by 0 bases, with 10 bases between. The CDR3 has 14 residues. The CDR3 region is CASSGRTLNTEAFF. CDR3 in DNA: TGCGCCAGCAGCGGACGGACACTGAACACTGAAGCTTTCTTT.

Note on this clone: This sequence may be a read error, since a much larger clone differs from it by one base. The gene calls are TRBV7-7 and TRBJ2-1, with D perhaps matching TRBD2 (6 bases). The CDR3 runs 13 residues. Germline V lookup: CDR1 SSHAT, CDR2 FNYEAQ (reference sequence). The V and J ends lost 5 bases and 5 bases respectively, with 10 bases between them. CDR3 residues: CASSPGLDNEQFF. In DNA form, the CDR3 reads TGTGCCAGCAGCCCGGGACTGGACAATGAGCAGTTCTTC.

This rearrangement joins TRBV7-2 to TRBJ1-1, with D possibly matching TRBD1 (5 bases). V was pared by 1 base and J by 5 bases, with 11 bases between. The CDR3 contains 14 residues. Germline V gene lookup returns CDR1 SGHTA and CDR2 FQGNSA. The CDR3 here is CASSLVGRQTEAFF. The CDR3 DNA is TGTGCCAGCAGCTTAGTGGGGCGGCAGACTGAAGCTTTCTTT.

The chain combines TRBV5-4 with TRBJ2-7, with 10 bases aligning to TRBD2. Trimming removed 4 bases from V and 4 bases from J; junction bases left unmatched: 8. This CDR3 region has 15 residues. Germline V gene data show CDR1 as SGHNT and CDR2 as YYREEE (reference sequence). The CDR3: CASSATGTSAYEQYF. CDR3 bases: TGTGCCAGCAGCGCAACCGGGACTAGCGCATACGAGCAGTACTTC.

V usage is TRBV6-6 and J usage is TRBJ2-7; TRBD2 matches at 10 bases. Germline CDR1 and CDR2: MNHNY and SVGAGI (reference sequence). CDR3 length: 15 residues. J was trimmed by 4 bases and V by 5 bases; bases with no gene match: 8. The CDR3 sequence is CASSPPSGGLYEQYF. Here the CDR3 DNA reads TGTGCCAGCAGTCCCCCTAGCGGGGGATTATACGAGCAGTACTTC.

On this clone: Other DNA sequences in this sample translate to the same CDR3. The chain has TRBV30 and TRBJ2-1; weak D call: TRBD2 (5 bases). The length of the CDR3 is 12 residues. Trimming removed 2 bases at V and 3 bases at J, with 5 bases between. CDR1 is GTSNPN and CDR2 is SVGIG in the germline V gene (reference sequence). The CDR3 coding sequence is TGTGCCTGGAGTCGGGGCTACAATGAGCAGTTCTTC. It specifies CAWSRGYNEQFF. Together with reference TRBV30 and TRBJ2-1, the CDR3 gives the full variable domain: SQTIHQWPATLVQPVGSPLSLECTVEGTSNPNLYWYRQAAGRGLQLLFYSVGIGQISSEVPQNLSASRPQDRQFILSSKKLLLSDSGFYLCAWSRGYNEQFFGPGTRLTVL.

This clone has only a few counts. The genes are TRBV9 and TRBJ1-1; no firm D call. V was trimmed by 0 bases and J by 4 bases, leaving 13 bases between them. CDR1 and CDR2 (germline): SGDLS, YYNGEE. This CDR3 is built from 15 residues. CDR3 bases: TGTGCCAGCAGCGTAGATCACAGTTGGGGCACTGAAGCTTTCTTT. It translates to CASSVDHSWGTEAFF.

This clone has more than one count but fewer than ten. The chain joins TRBV14 to TRBJ1-1, with unresolved D. This CDR3 has 13 residues. Germline-derived CDR1 and CDR2 are SGHDN and FVKESK. V was pared by 1 base and J by 3 bases, with 6 bases between. CDR3 sequence: CASSQGVDTEAFF. CDR3 coding DNA: TGTGCCAGCAGCCAAGGGGTGGACACTGAAGCTTTCTTT.

J is TRBJ1-1 and V is TRBV5-5; weak D call: TRBD1 (5 bases). CDR3 size: 14 residues. Germline V lookup: CDR1 SGHKS, CDR2 YYEKEE (reference sequence). V was trimmed by 4 bases and J by 0 bases, leaving 10 bases between them. The CDR3 here is CASSGAGLNTEAFF. DNA of the CDR3: TGTGCCAGCAGCGGGGCTGGTTTGAACACTGAAGCTTTCTTT.

To note about this clone: A much larger clone lies a single base off, so this may be a read error. The genes are TRBV11-3 and TRBJ2-2, with D perhaps matching TRBD2 (5 bases). There are 12 residues in the CDR3. Germline CDR1 is SGHNT and CDR2 is YENEEA. V dropped 5 bases and J dropped 6 bases, with 7 bases sitting between them. In nucleotides, the CDR3 is TGTGCCAGCAGCCCCGGGGCCGGGGAGCTGTTTTTT. It translates to CASSPGAGELFF.

The chain couples TRBV18 to TRBJ1-1; the D gene is possibly TRBD1 (6 bases). Germline loops: CDR1 KGHSH, CDR2 LQKENI. There are 15 residues in the CDR3. Trimming left V 3 bases short and J 2 bases short, with 13 bases between. CDR3 nucleotides: TGTGCCAGCTCACCCCGACAGGACATTAACACTGAAGCTTTCTTT. Protein sequence: CASSPRQDINTEAFF.

The chain links TRBV5-1 to TRBJ1-2, with 9 bases that match TRBD1. Germline-derived CDR1 and CDR2 are SGHRS and YFSETQ. Losses at the gene ends were 2 bases for V and 7 bases for J; bases not matched to a gene: 9. The CDR3 spans 15 residues. The CDR3 loop is CASSFLGQGGSGYTF. The CDR3 nucleotides are TGCGCCAGCAGCTTTTTGGGACAGGGCGGATCTGGCTACACCTTC.

The chain links TRBV19 to TRBJ2-1, with 10 bases identical to TRBD2. Losses at the gene ends were 2 bases for V and 8 bases for J; bases not matched to a gene: 6. Germline loops: CDR1 LNHDA, CDR2 SQIVND (reference sequence). The CDR3 extends over 15 amino acids. The CDR3 here is CASSISSGRVDEQFF. The CDR3 region has the DNA TGTGCCAGTAGTATATCCAGCGGGAGGGTGGATGAGCAGTTCTTC.

The V gene is TRBV19, the J gene TRBJ2-7; no reliable D call. CDR1 is LNHDA and CDR2 is SQIVND in the germline V gene (reference sequence). Trimming left V 3 bases short and J 5 bases short, with 14 bases between. The length of the CDR3 is 14 residues. The CDR3 sequence is CASSIGRALDEQYF. The CDR3 DNA sequence: TGTGCCAGTAGTATCGGACGGGCGTTGGACGAGCAGTACTTC.

V gene TRBV28 combines with J gene TRBJ2-7; 8 bases match TRBD2. Germline V lookup: CDR1 MDHEN, CDR2 SYDVKM. This CDR3 is built from 18 residues. The V segment lost 4 bases and the J segment 2 bases; nucleotides outside the gene matches: 16. The CDR3 DNA sequence: TGTGCCAGCAGTTCGAAGGCGACCCTCGGGAGGGGCACCTACGAGCAGTACTTC. Its protein is CASSSKATLGRGTYEQYF.

The table lists this clone with a count of one. In DNA, the CDR3 is TGCGCCAGCAGCTTAGCGGGAGCTTGGAACAATGAGCAGTTCTTC. This encodes CASSLAGAWNNEQFF. The gene calls are TRBV4-1 and TRBJ2-1, with TRBD2 matching 9 bases. The J segment lost 5 bases and the V segment lost 5 bases, leaving 7 bases of the junction unmatched. The length of the CDR3 is 15 residues. Germline values: CDR1 MGHRA, CDR2 YSYEKL.

This sequence joins TRBV28 and TRBJ2-7; no definite D call. The CDR3 runs to 13 residues. Germline CDR1 reads MDHEN; CDR2 reads SYDVKM. Between the trimmed V and J ends, which lost 3 bases and 2 bases, there was a span of 8 bases. The CDR3 sequence: CASSFQATYEQYF. The CDR3 DNA follows: TGTGCCAGCAGTTTTCAGGCTACCTACGAGCAGTACTTC. The variable domain in full, with the rest retrieved from reference TRBV28 and TRBJ2-7, is DVKVTQSSRYLVKRTGEKVFLECVQDMDHENMFWYRQDPGLGLRLIYFSYDVKMKEKGDIPEGYSVSREKKERFSLILESASTNQTSMYLCASSFQATYEQYFGPGTRLTVT.

The chain recombines TRBV5-1 with TRBJ2-7, with D possibly matching TRBD2 (6 bases). V lost 4 bases and J 5 bases, leaving 19 bases between the germline ends. Germline V CDR1 and CDR2: SGHRS, YFSETQ. This CDR3 has 15 residues. The CDR3 sequence is CASSRRADTIHEQYF. The CDR3, as DNA: TGCGCCAGCAGCAGGAGGGCAGACACTATCCACGAGCAGTACTTC.

The V and J genes are TRBV5-8 and TRBJ2-2; 7 positions agree with TRBD1. CDR1 is SGHTS, CDR2 YDEGEE, per germline. The J segment lost 2 bases and the V segment lost 6 bases, leaving 7 bases of the junction unmatched. This CDR3 comprises 15 residues. CDR3: CASMRDSSNTGELFF. In DNA form, the CDR3 reads TGTGCCAGCATGAGGGACAGCTCAAACACCGGGGAGCTGTTTTTT.

The CDR3: CASSSRVSNEKLFF. CDR3 nucleotide sequence: TGTGCCAGCAGTTCCCGGGTCTCTAATGAAAAACTGTTTTTT. The rearrangement links TRBV27 to TRBJ1-4, with D hard to call. CDR1 is MNHEY, CDR2 SMNVEV, per germline (reference sequence). The V and J ends lost 4 bases and 3 bases respectively, with 9 bases between them. This CDR3 has 14 amino acids.

This clone came up a few times. CDR3 nucleotides: TGCGCCAGCAGCTTTGACGCGGGATCGGATACGCAGTATTTT. It translates to CASSFDAGSDTQYF. The chain recombines TRBV5-1 with TRBJ2-3, with D perhaps matching TRBD2 (6 bases). The ends were cut back, 2 bases at V and 6 bases at J, with 13 bases in the middle. The CDR3 is 14 residues long. CDR1 and CDR2 (germline): SGHRS, YFSETQ.

This chain links TRBV5-8 with TRBJ2-7; 10 nucleotides align to TRBD1. Germline V gene sequence: CDR1 SGHTS, CDR2 YDEGEE. The CDR3 sequence is 16 residues long. Trimming removed 4 bases from V and 2 bases from J; junction bases left unmatched: 9. The CDR3 coding sequence is TGTGCCAGCAGCCAGACGACAGGGGGCGCGCCCTACGAGCAGTACTTC. Amino acids: CASSQTTGGAPYEQYF.

The chain joins TRBV28 to TRBJ2-1, with 10 bases matching TRBD2. CDR3 size: 17 residues. Per germline, CDR1 MDHEN and CDR2 SYDVKM. The trim removed 4 bases at V and 6 bases at J, leaving 12 bases unmatched. The CDR3 DNA is TGTGCCAGCAGTTCGCCCTCTAGCGGGAGATACATCAATGAGCAGTTCTTC. Translation: CASSSPSSGRYINEQFF.

This sequence joins TRBV7-8 and TRBJ2-5; D is ambiguous. Per germline, CDR1 SGHVS and CDR2 FQNEAQ. V lost 0 bases and J 7 bases, leaving 15 bases between the germline ends. The CDR3 length is 15 residues. The CDR3 DNA is TGTGCCAGCAGCTTAGCGTCGTCGGGCCCCAGGACCCAGTACTTC. Its translation is CASSLASSGPRTQYF.